These T cell receptor beta chains were read from a single sample in a study of blood T cell repertoires in COVID-19. TCRdb's copy holds only in-frame clones and misses some; the assay was immunoSEQ multiplex PCR. The sample yields approximately 74,000 clones, about 90% seen once. The sequencing sample was made of peripheral blood. The receptors here all came from a woman aged 80 or over with active or convalescent COVID-19. The CDR3 runs from the conserved cysteine through the conserved F or W.

v_gene	j_gene	CDR3aa
TRBV7-2	TRBJ1-2	CASSPETRAYGYTF
TRBV27	TRBJ2-1	CASSFPGKEQFF
TRBV4-2	TRBJ2-1	CASSQDGRPGGNEQFF
TRBV19	TRBJ1-6	CASNTQDTAYNSPLHF
TRBV27	TRBJ2-2	CASSFSGQGEAGELFF
TRBV29-1	TRBJ2-1	CSVEVLAGRGNNEQFF
TRBV20-1	TRBJ2-7	CSAGQYEQYF
TRBV19	TRBJ2-5	CASRPGGQETQYF
TRBV25-1	TRBJ2-7	CASSEYLAGQSSYEQYF
TRBV2	TRBJ1-1	CASSLTDMNTEAFF
TRBV20-1	TRBJ2-5	CSASSTQETQYF
TRBV13	TRBJ2-1	CASSAGLAQYNEQFF
TRBV28	TRBJ1-2	CASSSAGQDYGYTF
TRBV7-9	TRBJ1-2	CASSFRGYGYTF
TRBV7-2	TRBJ1-5	CASSLVSSSNQPQHF
TRBV7-6	TRBJ2-7	CASSAGTGRYYEQYF
TRBV5-4	TRBJ2-7	CASSQSAGRSYEQYF
TRBV18	TRBJ1-1	CASSLLAEGTEAFF
TRBV10-3	TRBJ2-4	CAITGEIGNIQYF
TRBV6-5	TRBJ1-5	CASRGSGGNQPQHF
TRBV3-1/TRBV3-2	TRBJ2-2	CASSQDGFGTSPTGELFF
TRBV18	TRBJ1-5	CASSRSPGAPRQPQHF
TRBV30	TRBJ1-2	CAWSVTWQNYGYTF
TRBV9	TRBJ1-5	CASSLTGGGQPQHF
TRBV5-8	TRBJ2-2	CASSSSGTGFTGELFF
TRBV27	TRBJ1-1	CASSPRTGGWDTEAFF
TRBV29-1	TRBJ2-7	CSVGGQGNYEQYF
TRBV10-3	TRBJ1-2	CAISEDRVAINYGYTF
TRBV9	TRBJ1-2	CASSVDRGSSGYTF
TRBV30	TRBJ1-3	CAWSPRDRGRRTGNTIYF
TRBV7-6	TRBJ1-1	CASSLVLQAGTEAFF
TRBV25-1	TRBJ2-1	CASSESQLPANEQFF
TRBV3-1/TRBV3-2	TRBJ1-5	CASSQDRAQPQHF
TRBV3-1/TRBV3-2	TRBJ1-3	CASSQGHGGTIYF
TRBV5-5	TRBJ2-3	CASSLTGLSTDTQYF
TRBV9	TRBJ2-2	CASSVGLAENTGELFF
TRBV21-1	TRBJ2-7	CASSRQLAYEQYF
TRBV2	TRBJ1-1	CASSEQGMGAFF
TRBV20-1	TRBJ2-3	CSASIVGGPGDTQYF
TRBV3-1/TRBV3-2	TRBJ2-7	CASSPGTGGTYEQYF
TRBV7-2	TRBJ1-1	CASSPIPGAEAFF
TRBV4-3	TRBJ2-7	CASSQDRGGPFASSYEQYF
TRBV29-1	TRBJ2-2	CSVVLAVGELFF
TRBV9	TRBJ2-1	CASSVARGLAGGNEQFF
TRBV6-1	TRBJ2-5	CASSEPGAETQYF
TRBV19	TRBJ2-3	CASSRQASGGITDTQYF
TRBV5-4	TRBJ2-2	CASSPGAGELFF
TRBV5-8	TRBJ2-6	CASSFPGSTGANVLTF
TRBV7-2	TRBJ1-3	CASSSQGTSGNTIYF
TRBV18	TRBJ2-5	CASSPALRETQYF
TRBV6-5	TRBJ2-1	CASSYRLSGGAGEQFF
TRBV9	TRBJ2-1	CASADYPTDEQFF
TRBV19	TRBJ2-2	CASSTRQFYTGELFF
TRBV19	TRBJ1-2	CASSHPRGANYGYTF